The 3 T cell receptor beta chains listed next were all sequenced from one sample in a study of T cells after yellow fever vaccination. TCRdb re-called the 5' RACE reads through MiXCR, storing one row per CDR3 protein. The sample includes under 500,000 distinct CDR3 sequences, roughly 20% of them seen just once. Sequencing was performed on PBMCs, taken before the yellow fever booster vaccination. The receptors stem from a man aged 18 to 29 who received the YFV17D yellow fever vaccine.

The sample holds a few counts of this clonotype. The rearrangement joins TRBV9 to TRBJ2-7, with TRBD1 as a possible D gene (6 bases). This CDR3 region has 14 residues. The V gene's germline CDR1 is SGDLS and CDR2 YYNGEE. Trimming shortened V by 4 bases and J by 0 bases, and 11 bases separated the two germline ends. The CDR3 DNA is TGTGCCAGCAGCCCCGGGACACACTCCTACGAGCAGTACTTC. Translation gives CASSPGTHSYEQYF.

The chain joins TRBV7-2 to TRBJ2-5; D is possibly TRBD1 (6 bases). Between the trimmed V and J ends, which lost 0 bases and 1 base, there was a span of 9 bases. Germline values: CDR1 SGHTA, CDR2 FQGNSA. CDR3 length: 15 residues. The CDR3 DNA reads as TGTGCCAGCAGCTTAGCAGGACAGTTCCAAGAGACCCAGTACTTC. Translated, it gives CASSLAGQFQETQYF.

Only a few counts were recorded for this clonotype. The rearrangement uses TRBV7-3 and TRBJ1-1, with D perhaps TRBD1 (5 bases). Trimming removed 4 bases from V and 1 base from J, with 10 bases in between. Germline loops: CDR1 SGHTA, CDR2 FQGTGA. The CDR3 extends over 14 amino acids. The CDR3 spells CASSSGSANTEAFF. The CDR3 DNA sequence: TGTGCCAGCAGCTCAGGGAGCGCGAACACTGAAGCTTTCTTT.